Below are 5 T cell receptor beta chains sequenced from a single sample in a study of T cells after yellow fever vaccination. TCRdb called the 5' RACE reads again in MiXCR, with one record for every CDR3 protein. The sample shows approximately 96,000 distinct CDR3 sequences, 8% to 10% of them seen only once. The sequenced sample was CD8+ T cells not binding an NS4B(214-222) dextramer, sorted from PBMCs, obtained about 2 weeks after the first yellow fever vaccination. Receptors originate from a man younger than 30 who received the YFV17D yellow fever vaccine.

J is TRBJ1-3 and V is TRBV4-1; perhaps TRBD1 as D (5 bases). In germline, CDR1 is MGHRA, CDR2 YSYEKL. V was pared by 1 base and J by 0 bases, with 13 bases between. The CDR3 totals 17 residues. The CDR3 loop is CASSQGRGSDSGNTIYF. CDR3 DNA sequence: TGCGCCAGCAGCCAAGGAAGGGGAAGTGACTCTGGAAACACCATATATTTT.

This clonotype was seen a few times. CDR3 sequence: CASSLLRGGVGSPLHF. The CDR3 nucleotides are TGCGCCAGCAGCCTGCTGCGGGGGGGGGTCGGTTCACCCCTCCACTTT. V and J are TRBV4-1 and TRBJ1-6, with D tentatively TRBD1 (5 bases). V was pared by 4 bases and J by 9 bases, with 19 bases between. Per germline, CDR1 MGHRA and CDR2 YSYEKL. This CDR3 comprises 16 residues.

The V call is TRBV12-3 or TRBV12-4, the J call TRBJ1-2; D is unclear. V dropped 6 bases and J dropped 3 bases, with 11 bases sitting between them. The CDR3 spans 13 residues. CDR3 DNA: TGTGCCAGCAGCCCGCTGGGAGACTATGGCTACACCTTC. Encoded protein: CASSPLGDYGYTF.

J is TRBJ2-3 and V is TRBV7-3, with D hard to call. Germline CDR1 SGHTA, CDR2 FQGTGA. CDR3 length: 14 amino acids. V lost 2 bases, J lost 0 bases, and 6 bases lay in between. Here the CDR3 DNA reads TGTGCCAGCAGCTTAGGACCTAGCACAGATACGCAGTATTTT. It yields the protein CASSLGPSTDTQYF.

In its sample, this clonotype was seen many times. The chain uses TRBV5-1 and TRBJ2-3; unclear D gene. The CDR3 extends over 16 amino acids. Germline lookup yields CDR1 SGHRS and CDR2 YFSETQ. The ends were cut back, 5 bases at V and 0 bases at J, with 16 bases in the middle. CDR3 residues: CASRIRGISSTDTQYF. The CDR3 DNA is TGCGCCAGCAGAATCCGCGGAATATCTAGCACAGATACGCAGTATTTT.